This is a list of T cell receptor beta chains from one sample in a study of T cell responses to AZD1222 COVID-19 vaccine. Clones were sequenced by immunoSEQ multiplex PCR, and TCRdb holds only the in-frame ones, with some missing. The profile shows 120,000 or so clones, about nine tenths of them singletons. The specimen comprised peripheral blood, sampled on day 0 of AZD1222 vaccination. These receptors came from an adult in good health. Both conserved end residues are part of each CDR3. D genes are given only for firm matches. Clone size is stated in some rows and not others, as once, few, many or a class when expanded.

J: TRBJ1-1
size: -
D: -
V: TRBV5-6
CDR3: CASSRLGANTEAFF
DNA: TGTGCCAGCAGCCGGCTGGGAGCGAACACTGAAGCTTTCTTT

J: TRBJ1-1
size: -
D: -
V: TRBV2
CDR3: CASSEMYSNTEAFF
DNA: TGTGCCAGCAGTGAAATGTATTCGAACACTGAAGCTTTCTTT

J: TRBJ1-1
size: -
D: -
V: TRBV7-8
CDR3: CASSSLGTVNTEAFF
DNA: TGTGCCAGCAGCTCCCTGGGGACGGTGAACACTGAAGCTTTCTTT

J: TRBJ1-1
size: -
D: -
V: TRBV10-3
CDR3: CAISVSPASTGTTEAFF
DNA: TGTGCCATCAGTGTTTCCCCCGCTTCGACAGGAACTACTGAAGCTTTCTTT

J: TRBJ1-3
size: -
D: -
V: TRBV2
CDR3: CASKTGTGNTIYF
DNA: TGTGCCAGCAAAACGGGGACTGGAAACACCATATATTTT

J: TRBJ1-4
size: -
D: -
V: TRBV12-5
CDR3: CASGPGETNEKLFF
DNA: TGTGCTAGTGGTCCAGGGGAAACTAATGAAAAACTGTTTTTT

J: TRBJ1-1
size: -
D: TRBD1
V: TRBV5-1
CDR3: CASSLLGQGAGGATEAFF
DNA: TGCGCCAGCAGCTTGTTGGGACAGGGGGCGGGAGGTGCCACTGAAGCTTTCTTT

J: TRBJ1-4
size: few
D: TRBD1
V: TRBV4-1
CDR3: CASSHGAGTGAEKLFF
DNA: TGCGCCAGCAGCCATGGAGCCGGGACAGGGGCCGAAAAACTGTTTTTT

J: TRBJ1-2
size: -
D: -
V: TRBV5-6
CDR3: CASSDSGTLLSYGYTF
DNA: TGTGCCAGCAGCGATTCCGGGACACTACTTTCCTATGGCTACACCTTC

J: TRBJ2-7
size: -
D: TRBD1
V: TRBV7-2
CDR3: CASSLDRGSSYEQYF
DNA: TGTGCCAGCAGCTTAGACAGGGGGAGCTCCTACGAGCAGTACTTC

J: TRBJ2-2
size: -
D: TRBD2
V: TRBV7-2
CDR3: CASSLLGGQRELTGELFF
DNA: TGTGCCAGCAGCTTATTGGGGGGCCAGCGGGAGTTGACCGGGGAGCTGTTTTTT

J: TRBJ1-4
size: -
D: -
V: TRBV19
CDR3: CASSTDKSTNEKLFF
DNA: TGTGCCAGTAGTACGGACAAGTCAACTAATGAAAAACTGTTTTTT

J: TRBJ1-2
size: -
D: -
V: TRBV3-1/TRBV3-2
CDR3: CASSQGVTRYTF
DNA: TGTGCCAGCAGCCAAGGAGTAACCCGCTACACCTTC

J: TRBJ1-6
size: -
D: -
V: TRBV28
CDR3: CASQVTGRNSPLHF
DNA: TGTGCCAGCCAGGTGACAGGAAGAAATTCACCCCTCCACTTT

J: TRBJ1-2
size: -
D: -
V: TRBV28
CDR3: CASRLESVRGYTF
DNA: TGTGCCAGTCGGCTTGAGAGCGTTAGGGGCTACACCTTC

J: TRBJ2-1
size: -
D: -
V: TRBV19
CDR3: CASSIMAGAHNEQFF
DNA: TGTGCCAGTAGTATAATGGCGGGGGCCCACAATGAGCAGTTCTTC

J: TRBJ1-5
size: -
D: -
V: TRBV27
CDR3: CASSGQFNQPQHF
DNA: TGTGCCAGCAGTGGGCAGTTCAATCAGCCCCAGCATTTT

J: TRBJ1-3
size: -
D: TRBD1
V: TRBV19
CDR3: CASRDRVAGNTIYF
DNA: TGTGCCAGTCGAGACAGGGTTGCCGGAAACACCATATATTTT

J: TRBJ2-3
size: -
D: TRBD2
V: TRBV6-5
CDR3: CASSYRTSGGLDTQYF
DNA: TGTGCCAGCAGTTACCGAACTAGCGGGGGGTTAGATACGCAGTATTTT

J: TRBJ2-3
size: once
D: TRBD1
V: TRBV19
CDR3: CASKGQGTDTQYF
DNA: TGTGCCAGCAAGGGACAGGGCACAGATACGCAGTATTTT

J: TRBJ1-2
size: -
D: -
V: TRBV19
CDR3: CASSPRDGDGYTF
DNA: TGTGCCAGTAGTCCCAGAGATGGTGATGGCTACACCTTC

J: TRBJ1-6
size: -
D: -
V: TRBV25-1
CDR3: CASSASGLGRSPLHF
DNA: TGTGCCAGCAGTGCTTCGGGCCTCGGGAGGTCACCCCTCCACTTT

J: TRBJ1-4
size: -
D: -
V: TRBV6-6
CDR3: CASSDGGRTNEKLFF
DNA: TGTGCCAGCAGCGACGGAGGGCGGACTAATGAAAAACTGTTTTTT

J: TRBJ1-4
size: -
D: TRBD1
V: TRBV6-5
CDR3: CASNWDRDGEKLFF
DNA: TGTGCCAGCAACTGGGACAGGGACGGTGAAAAACTGTTTTTT

J: TRBJ1-1
size: -
D: -
V: TRBV16
CDR3: CASSHRGTEAFF
DNA: TGTGCCAGCAGCCATAGGGGTACTGAAGCTTTCTTT

J: TRBJ1-2
size: -
D: TRBD1
V: TRBV28
CDR3: CASSSGTGGGGYTF
DNA: TGTGCCAGCAGCTCCGGGACAGGGGGCGGCGGCTACACCTTC

J: TRBJ1-6
size: -
D: TRBD1
V: TRBV7-2
CDR3: CASRPIQAGGYNSPLHF
DNA: TGTGCCAGCAGGCCAATCCAGGCAGGGGGATATAATTCACCCCTCCACTTT

J: TRBJ2-2
size: few
D: TRBD1
V: TRBV27
CDR3: CASSLTGGFAGELFF
DNA: TGTGCCAGCAGCTTGACAGGGGGGTTCGCCGGGGAGCTGTTTTTT

J: TRBJ2-7
size: -
D: -
V: TRBV5-5
CDR3: CASSQTLSYEQYF
DNA: TGTGCCAGCAGCCAGACTCTCTCCTACGAGCAGTACTTC

J: TRBJ2-7
size: once
D: TRBD2
V: TRBV3-1/TRBV3-2
CDR3: CASSQEGRGSSYEQYF
DNA: TGTGCCAGCAGCCAAGAGGGGCGGGGGAGCTCCTACGAGCAGTACTTC

J: TRBJ1-1
size: -
D: -
V: TRBV4-3
CDR3: CASSQEFHPNTEAFF
DNA: TGCGCCAGCAGCCAAGAGTTTCACCCTAACACTGAAGCTTTCTTT

J: TRBJ1-5
size: -
D: TRBD1
V: TRBV24-1
CDR3: CATSDSTGRDQPQHF
DNA: TGTGCCACCAGTGATTCGACAGGGAGGGATCAGCCCCAGCATTTT

J: TRBJ2-5
size: -
D: -
V: TRBV7-2
CDR3: CASRPTGARETQYF
DNA: TGTGCCAGCAGGCCGACCGGGGCCCGGGAGACCCAGTACTTC

J: TRBJ1-4
size: -
D: TRBD1
V: TRBV3-1/TRBV3-2
CDR3: CASSLRQGGEKLFF
DNA: TGTGCCAGCAGCCTTAGACAGGGAGGAGAAAAACTGTTTTTT

J: TRBJ1-1
size: -
D: -
V: TRBV2
CDR3: CASSAQTNTEAFF
DNA: TGTGCCAGCAGTGCACAAACCAACACTGAAGCTTTCTTT

J: TRBJ2-7
size: -
D: -
V: TRBV2
CDR3: CASSPPGLSYEQYF
DNA: TGTGCCAGCAGCCCGCCGGGATTGTCCTACGAGCAGTACTTC

J: TRBJ1-2
size: once
D: TRBD1
V: TRBV7-2
CDR3: CASSSGQNYGYTF
DNA: TGTGCCAGCAGCTCGGGACAGAACTATGGCTACACCTTC

J: TRBJ2-3
size: -
D: TRBD2
V: TRBV6-5
CDR3: CASSPAGGPGTQYF
DNA: TGTGCCAGCAGTCCAGCGGGGGGGCCGGGTACGCAGTATTTT

J: TRBJ1-6
size: -
D: -
V: TRBV5-5
CDR3: CASSSLSSYNSPLHF
DNA: TGTGCCAGCAGCTCCTTGAGCTCCTATAATTCACCCCTCCACTTT

J: TRBJ2-2
size: -
D: TRBD2
V: TRBV12-3/TRBV12-4
CDR3: CASSLGRAGELFF
DNA: TGTGCCAGCAGTTTGGGGAGGGCCGGGGAGCTGTTTTTT

J: TRBJ1-2
size: -
D: -
V: TRBV15
CDR3: CATSRASTGYGYTF
DNA: TGTGCCACCAGCAGAGCATCCACAGGGTATGGCTACACCTTC

J: TRBJ1-2
size: -
D: -
V: TRBV7-9
CDR3: CASSPGPSPGYGYTF
DNA: TGTGCCAGCAGCCCCGGGCCCTCCCCGGGCTATGGCTACACCTTC

J: TRBJ2-7
size: -
D: TRBD1
V: TRBV6-6
CDR3: CASSRDRDYEQYF
DNA: TGTGCCAGCAGTCGGGACAGGGACTACGAGCAGTACTTC